One and the same sample provided the 18 T cell receptor beta chains below, sequenced in a study of OX40 agonist ivuxolimab in advanced cancers. TCRdb keeps only in-frame clones here, not all; method: immunoSEQ multiplex PCR. The repertoire consists of more than 50,000 clones, with roughly 87% occurring once and the leading ten covering about 2%. The sample in question was CD4+ or CD8+ T cells sorted from blood, obtained in a trial of the OX40 agonist ivuxolimab. The origin of the receptors is an adult with an advanced solid tumor such as melanoma, head and neck, liver or kidney cancer.

The rearrangement links TRBV28 to TRBJ2-7; D gene unclear. This CDR3 has 11 amino acids. Germline V CDR1 and CDR2: MDHEN, SYDVKM. Trimming took off 6 bases at V and 10 bases at J, with 13 bases between the two ends. The CDR3 DNA sequence: TGTGCCAGCAGCACTACCTACCCTCAGTACTTC. Its translation: CASSTTYPQYF.

CDR3 sequence: CASSLSGGVGNSPLHF. The CDR3 region has the DNA TGTGCCAGCAGCTTAAGTGGCGGGGTTGGTAATTCACCCCTCCACTTT. The rearrangement links TRBV11-2 to TRBJ1-6; the D is unclear. Per the germline V gene, CDR1 is SGHAT and CDR2 is FQNNGV. The CDR3 covers 16 residues. The germline V and J ends were trimmed by 2 bases and 6 bases, with 14 bases remaining between them. Drawing the rest from reference TRBV11-2 and TRBJ1-6, the complete variable domain is EAGVAQSPRYKIIEKRQSVAFWCNPISGHATLYWYQQILGQGPKLLIQFQNNGVVDDSQLPKDRFSAERLKGVDSTLKIQPAKLEDSAVYLCASSLSGGVGNSPLHFGNGTRLTVT.

Remarks on this clone: Within the sample, other DNA sequences also encode this same CDR3. V gene TRBV5-1 combines with J gene TRBJ2-5; TRBD1 agrees at 7 bases. CDR1 SGHRS and CDR2 YFSETQ come from the germline V gene. The V and J ends lost 0 bases and 3 bases, in that order; junction bases with no gene match: 2. The CDR3 consists of 14 residues. The CDR3 region is CASSLGQGKETQYF. CDR3 bases: TGCGCCAGCAGCTTGGGACAGGGAAAAGAGACCCAGTACTTC.

V gene TRBV5-4 combines with J gene TRBJ1-1; the D gene is possibly TRBD1 (5 bases). Trimming removed 2 bases at V and 1 base at J, with 9 bases between. The CDR3 consists of 14 residues. The germline CDR1 and CDR2 sequences are SGHNT and YYREEE (reference sequence). CDR3 residues: CASSFGGSNTEAFF. The CDR3 bases are TGTGCCAGCAGCTTTGGGGGTTCGAACACTGAAGCTTTCTTT. Combining the CDR3 with reference TRBV5-4 and TRBJ1-1 gives the whole variable domain ETGVTQSPTHLIKTRGQQVTLRCSSQSGHNTVSWYQQALGQGPQFIFQYYREEENGRGNFPPRFSGLQFPNYSSELNVNALELDDSALYLCASSFGGSNTEAFFGQGTRLTVV.

This rearrangement joins TRBV7-2 to TRBJ1-1; D unclear. The germline V gene has CDR1 SGHTA and CDR2 FQGNSA. The CDR3 contains 13 residues. V was cut by 5 bases and J by 1 base, with 8 bases left in between. In nucleotides, the CDR3 is TGTGCCAGCAGCCTCTTCTGGAACACTGAAGCTTTCTTT. Its protein product is CASSLFWNTEAFF. Complete variable domain (other parts from reference TRBV7-2 and TRBJ1-1): GAGVSQSPSNKVTEKGKDVELRCDPISGHTALYWYRQSLGQGLEFLIYFQGNSAPDKSGLPSDRFSAERTGGSVSTLTIQRTQQEDSAVYLCASSLFWNTEAFFGQGTRLTVV.

The J gene is TRBJ2-2, the V gene TRBV2; no clear D. V was trimmed by 5 bases and J by 0 bases, leaving 10 bases between them. CDR1 and CDR2 (germline): SNHLY, FYNNEI. This CDR3 region has 15 residues. In DNA, the CDR3 is TGTGCCAGCAGTCTTCTAGGGACGAACACCGGGGAGCTGTTTTTT. Encoded protein: CASSLLGTNTGELFF.

Here the CDR3 reads CASSRGQLNEKLFF. Here the CDR3 DNA reads TGTGCCAGCTCACGGGGACAGCTTAATGAAAAACTGTTTTTT. This chain links TRBV18 with TRBJ1-4, with 7 bases lining up with TRBD1. Per germline, CDR1 KGHSH and CDR2 LQKENI. J lost 4 bases, V lost 4 bases, and 3 bases had no gene match. This CDR3 has 14 amino acids.

The V gene is TRBV14, the J gene TRBJ2-3, with 7 bases fitting TRBD1. CDR3 length equals 17 residues. V lost 0 bases to trimming and J lost 3 bases; unmatched junction nucleotides: 9. Germline CDR1 reads SGHDN; CDR2 reads FVKESK. The CDR3 is CASSQDRGQVGTDTQYF. CDR3 sequence (DNA): TGTGCCAGCAGCCAAGATCGAGGACAGGTTGGGACAGATACGCAGTATTTT.

The J gene is TRBJ2-7, the V gene TRBV10-3; the match to TRBD1 covers 8 bases. This CDR3 has 17 residues. Germline V lookup: CDR1 ENHRY, CDR2 SYGVKD. V lost 3 bases, J lost 2 bases, and 12 bases stayed unmatched. The CDR3 sequence: CAISDTGKGQETYEQYF. DNA of the CDR3: TGTGCCATCAGTGACACCGGGAAGGGACAGGAAACCTACGAGCAGTACTTC.

The chain has TRBV6-6 and TRBJ1-2, with a tentative D call TRBD1 (5 bases). Germline V gene lookup returns CDR1 MNHNY and CDR2 SVGAGI (reference sequence). The CDR3 covers 15 residues. V was clipped by 2 bases and J by 4 bases, with 14 bases between them. The CDR3 DNA reads TGTGCCAGCAGTTACCAGACCGGGACGGGCTATGGCTACACCTTC. Its translation: CASSYQTGTGYGYTF.

This clone was found a few times. The CDR3: CSASVNTEAFF. CDR3 in DNA: TGCAGTGCTAGTGTCAACACTGAAGCTTTCTTT. The chain has TRBV20-1 and TRBJ1-1; D is undetermined. V gave up 3 bases and J gave up 2 bases, with 4 bases separating them. CDR1 is DFQATT, CDR2 SNEGSKA, per germline (reference sequence). This CDR3 spans 11 amino acids.

This clone has just a few counts. The chain is built from TRBV15 and TRBJ1-1, with TRBD1 matching 8 bases. Germline V lookup: CDR1 LNHNV, CDR2 YYDKDF (reference sequence). Trimming at V came to 3 bases and at J to 4 bases, leaving 7 bases not matched to a gene. CDR3 size: 15 residues. The CDR3 DNA reads as TGTGCCACCAGCAGTGACAGGGGATTAAGCACTGAAGCTTTCTTT. It specifies CATSSDRGLSTEAFF.

The V and J genes are TRBV2 and TRBJ1-1; D unclear. The CDR3 extends over 13 amino acids. Germline CDR1 SNHLY, CDR2 FYNNEI. V was cut by 6 bases and J by 0 bases, with 8 bases left in between. CDR3 in amino acids: CASRGMMNTEAFF. The DNA for the CDR3 is TGTGCCAGCAGGGGGATGATGAACACTGAAGCTTTCTTT.

The chain couples TRBV18 to TRBJ2-3; D may be TRBD1 or TRBD2 (5 bases each). CDR1 is KGHSH, CDR2 LQKENI, per germline. CDR3 size: 16 residues. V lost 6 bases, J lost 4 bases, and 20 bases lay in between. CDR3 loop: CASSGRVASSSDTQYF. CDR3 coding DNA: TGTGCCAGCTCGGGACGAGTAGCGTCGTCATCAGATACGCAGTATTTT. Variable domain in full (rest from reference TRBV18 and TRBJ2-3): NAGVMQNPRHLVRRRGQEARLRCSPMKGHSHVYWYRQLPEEGLKFMVYLQKENIIDESGMPKERFSAEFPKEGPSILRIQQVVRGDSAAYFCASSGRVASSSDTQYFGPGTRLTVL.

This chain links TRBV30 with TRBJ1-5; D perhaps matches TRBD1 (5 bases). This CDR3 has 14 amino acids. Germline CDR1 and CDR2: GTSNPN and SVGIG (reference sequence). V was cut by 0 bases and J by 7 bases, with 13 bases left in between. For the CDR3, the DNA is TGTGCCTGGAGTGTACAAGGGAGGGGACAGCCCCAGCATTTT. It encodes CAWSVQGRGQPQHF.

The chain joins TRBV28 to TRBJ2-7; no definite D call. Trimming removed 4 bases from V and 4 bases from J, with 5 bases in between. Germline CDR1 MDHEN, CDR2 SYDVKM. This CDR3 contains 11 residues. CDR3 residues: CASSSGYEQYF. CDR3 sequence (DNA): TGTGCCAGCAGTTCCGGGTACGAGCAGTACTTC.

The rearrangement links TRBV5-1 to TRBJ2-7; 8 bases are a match to TRBD1. The J segment lost 0 bases and the V segment lost 9 bases, leaving 5 bases of the junction unmatched. Germline V gene data show CDR1 as SGHRS and CDR2 as YFSETQ. This CDR3 is 13 amino acids long. The CDR3 nucleotides read TGCGCCACCAGGACAGGGAGCTCCTACGAGCAGTACTTC. It codes for CATRTGSSYEQYF.

The genes are TRBV19 and TRBJ1-5, with D perhaps TRBD1 (6 bases). Deletions cut 6 bases from V and 3 bases from J, with 12 bases between. The CDR3 sequence is 14 residues long. Germline values: CDR1 LNHDA, CDR2 SQIVND (reference sequence). The CDR3 nucleotides are TGTGCCAGTAGCGCAGGACAGTACAATCAGCCCCAGCATTTT. Protein: CASSAGQYNQPQHF.